This paragraph covers one T cell receptor (beta chain) sequence. This record comes from a study of blood T cell repertoires in COVID-19. Background on the study: Acute-phase and convalescent COVID-19 samples originated in the United States, Italy and Spain.

The data were produced by immunoSEQ multiplex PCR, yet TCRdb's version contains in-frame clones alone and is incomplete. The sample carries approximately 88,000 clones, roughly 80% recorded once. Germline CDR1 is PRHDT and CDR2 is FYEKMQ (reference sequence). CDR3 length: 18 amino acids. V dropped 5 bases and J dropped 4; count of bases not matched to a gene: 15. The chain links TRBV13 to TRBJ1-2, with 11 nucleotides matching TRBD1. This TCR derives from a man aged 45-65 years who had recovered from COVID-19. Sequencing input: peripheral blood. CDR3 sequence reads: CASSPGTGGHRAAYGYTF. The CDR3 DNA sequence: TGTGCCAGCAGCCCCGGGACAGGGGGTCATAGGGCTGCCTATGGCTACACCTTC.